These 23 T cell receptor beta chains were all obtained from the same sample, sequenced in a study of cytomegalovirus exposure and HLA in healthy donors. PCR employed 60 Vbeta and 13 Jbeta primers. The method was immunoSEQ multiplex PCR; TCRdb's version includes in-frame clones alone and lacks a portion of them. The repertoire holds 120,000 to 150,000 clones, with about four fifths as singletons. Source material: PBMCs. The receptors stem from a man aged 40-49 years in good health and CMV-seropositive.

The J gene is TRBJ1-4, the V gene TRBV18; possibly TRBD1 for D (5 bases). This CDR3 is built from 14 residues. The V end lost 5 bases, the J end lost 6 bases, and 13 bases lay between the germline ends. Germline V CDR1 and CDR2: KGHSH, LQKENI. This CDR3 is CASSSRQLDEKLFF. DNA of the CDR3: TGTGCCAGCTCAAGCCGACAGCTAGATGAAAAACTGTTTTTT.

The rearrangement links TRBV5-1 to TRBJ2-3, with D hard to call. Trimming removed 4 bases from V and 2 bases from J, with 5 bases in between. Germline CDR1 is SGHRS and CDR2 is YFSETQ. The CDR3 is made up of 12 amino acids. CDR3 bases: TGCGCCAGCAGCCCCTACACAGATACGCAGTATTTT. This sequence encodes CASSPYTDTQYF.

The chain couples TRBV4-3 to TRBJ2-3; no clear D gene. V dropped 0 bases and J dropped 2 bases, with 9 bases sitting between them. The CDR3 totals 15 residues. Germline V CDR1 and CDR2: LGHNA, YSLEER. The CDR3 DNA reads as TGCGCCAGCAGCCAAGATCCGCGCTACACAGATACGCAGTATTTT. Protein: CASSQDPRYTDTQYF.

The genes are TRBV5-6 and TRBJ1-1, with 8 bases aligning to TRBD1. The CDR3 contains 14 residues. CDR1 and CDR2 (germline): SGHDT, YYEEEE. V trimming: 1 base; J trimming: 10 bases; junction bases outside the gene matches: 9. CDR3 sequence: CASSLSGTGLGAFF. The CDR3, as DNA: TGTGCCAGCAGCTTGTCCGGGACAGGCCTCGGAGCTTTCTTT.

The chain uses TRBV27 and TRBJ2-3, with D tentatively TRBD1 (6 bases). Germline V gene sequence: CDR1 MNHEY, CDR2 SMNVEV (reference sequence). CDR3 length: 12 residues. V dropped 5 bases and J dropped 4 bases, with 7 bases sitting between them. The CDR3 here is CASSHRADTQYF. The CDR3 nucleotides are TGTGCCAGCAGTCACAGGGCAGATACGCAGTATTTT.

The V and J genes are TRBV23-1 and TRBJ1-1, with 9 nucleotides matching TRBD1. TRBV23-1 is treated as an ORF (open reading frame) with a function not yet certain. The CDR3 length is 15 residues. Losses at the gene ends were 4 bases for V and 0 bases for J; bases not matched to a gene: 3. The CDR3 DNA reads TGCGCCAGCAGTCGACAGGGGGGTATGAACACTGAAGCTTTCTTT. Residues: CASSRQGGMNTEAFF.

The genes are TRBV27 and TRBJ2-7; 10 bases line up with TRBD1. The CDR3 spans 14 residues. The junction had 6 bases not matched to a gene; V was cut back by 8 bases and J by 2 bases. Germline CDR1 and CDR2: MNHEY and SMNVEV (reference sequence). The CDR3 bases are TGTGCCAGCTCATTCGGGACAGGGGCCTACGAGCAGTACTTC. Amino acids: CASSFGTGAYEQYF.

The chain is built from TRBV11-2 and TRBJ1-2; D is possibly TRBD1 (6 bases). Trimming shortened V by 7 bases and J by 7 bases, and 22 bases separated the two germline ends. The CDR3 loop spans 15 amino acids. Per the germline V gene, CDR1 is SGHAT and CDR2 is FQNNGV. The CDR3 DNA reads TGTGCCAGCACATCAGGGGCGGCCGGGGCGGTTGGCTACACCTTC. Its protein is CASTSGAAGAVGYTF. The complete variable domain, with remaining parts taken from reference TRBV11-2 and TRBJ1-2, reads EAGVAQSPRYKIIEKRQSVAFWCNPISGHATLYWYQQILGQGPKLLIQFQNNGVVDDSQLPKDRFSAERLKGVDSTLKIQPAKLEDSAVYLCASTSGAAGAVGYTFGSGTRLTVV.

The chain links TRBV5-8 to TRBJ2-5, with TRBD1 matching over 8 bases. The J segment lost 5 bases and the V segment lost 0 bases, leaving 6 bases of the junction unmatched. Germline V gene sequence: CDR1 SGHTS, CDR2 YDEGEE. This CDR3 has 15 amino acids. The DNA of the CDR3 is TGTGCCAGCAGCTTGGTAACAGGGGGTCGGGAGACCCAGTACTTC. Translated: CASSLVTGGRETQYF. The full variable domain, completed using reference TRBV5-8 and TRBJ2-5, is EAGVTQSPTHLIKTRGQQATLRCSPISGHTSVYWYQQALGLGLQFLLWYDEGEERNRGNFPPRFSGRQFPNYSSELNVNALELEDSALYLCASSLVTGGRETQYFGPGTRLLVL.

In nucleotides, the CDR3 is TGTGCCAGCAGCGTAGGGGCGAACACTGAAGCTTTCTTT. Translated, it gives CASSVGANTEAFF. The chain links TRBV9 to TRBJ1-1; D remains ambiguous. This CDR3 region has 13 residues. The V gene lost 0 bases and the J gene lost 1 base, with 4 bases spanning the gap. CDR1 SGDLS and CDR2 YYNGEE come from the germline V gene.

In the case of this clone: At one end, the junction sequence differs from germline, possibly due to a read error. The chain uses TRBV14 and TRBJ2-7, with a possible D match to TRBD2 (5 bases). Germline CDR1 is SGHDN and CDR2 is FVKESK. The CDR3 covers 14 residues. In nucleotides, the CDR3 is TGTGCCAGCTACATGGGAGAATCCGGGCTCCACCCGAGCTTC. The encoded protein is CASYMGESGLHPSF.

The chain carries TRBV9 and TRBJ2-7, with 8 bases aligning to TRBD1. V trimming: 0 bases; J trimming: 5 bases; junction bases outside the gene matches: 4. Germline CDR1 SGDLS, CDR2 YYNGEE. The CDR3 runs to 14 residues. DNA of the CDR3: TGTGCCAGCAGCGTAGGACAGGGGCAGCACGAGCAGTACTTC. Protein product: CASSVGQGQHEQYF.

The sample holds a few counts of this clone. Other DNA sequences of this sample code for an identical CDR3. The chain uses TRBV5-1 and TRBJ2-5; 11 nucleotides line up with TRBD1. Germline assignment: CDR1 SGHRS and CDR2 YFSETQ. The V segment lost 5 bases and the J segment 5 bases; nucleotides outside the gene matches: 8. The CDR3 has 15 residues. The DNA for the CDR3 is TGCGCCAGCAGAACGCGGGACAGGGGGTGGGAGACCCAGTACTTC. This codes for CASRTRDRGWETQYF.

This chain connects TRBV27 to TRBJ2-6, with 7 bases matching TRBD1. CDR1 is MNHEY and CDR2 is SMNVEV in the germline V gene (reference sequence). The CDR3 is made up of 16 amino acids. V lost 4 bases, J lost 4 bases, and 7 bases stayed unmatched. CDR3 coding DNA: TGTGCCAGCAGTTCCCCTGACAGGGCCGGGGCCAACGTCCTGACTTTC. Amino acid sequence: CASSSPDRAGANVLTF.

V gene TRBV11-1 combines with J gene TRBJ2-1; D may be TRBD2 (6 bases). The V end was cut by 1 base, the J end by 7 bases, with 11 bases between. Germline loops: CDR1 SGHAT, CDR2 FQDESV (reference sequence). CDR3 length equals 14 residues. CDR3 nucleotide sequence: TGTGCCAGCAGCTTAGGTCTAGGGAGGAATGAGCAGTTCTTC. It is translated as CASSLGLGRNEQFF. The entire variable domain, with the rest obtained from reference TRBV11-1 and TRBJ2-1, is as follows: EAEVAQSPRYKITEKSQAVAFWCDPISGHATLYWYRQILGQGPELLVQFQDESVVDDSQLPKDRFSAERLKGVDSTLKIQPAELGDSAMYLCASSLGLGRNEQFFGPGTRLTVL.

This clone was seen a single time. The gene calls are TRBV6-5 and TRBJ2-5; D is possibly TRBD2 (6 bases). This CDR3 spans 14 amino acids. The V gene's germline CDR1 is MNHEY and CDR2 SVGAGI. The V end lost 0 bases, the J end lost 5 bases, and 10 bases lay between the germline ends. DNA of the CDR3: TGTGCCAGCAGTTACTCTGGAGGGTTGGAGACCCAGTACTTC. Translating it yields CASSYSGGLETQYF.

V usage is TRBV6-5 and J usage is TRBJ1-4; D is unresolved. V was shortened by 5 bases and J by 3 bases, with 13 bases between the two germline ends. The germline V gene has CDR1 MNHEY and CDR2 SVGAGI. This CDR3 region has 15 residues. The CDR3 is CASSPTTSANEKLFF. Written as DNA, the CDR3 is TGTGCCAGCAGTCCCACAACGTCAGCTAATGAAAAACTGTTTTTT.

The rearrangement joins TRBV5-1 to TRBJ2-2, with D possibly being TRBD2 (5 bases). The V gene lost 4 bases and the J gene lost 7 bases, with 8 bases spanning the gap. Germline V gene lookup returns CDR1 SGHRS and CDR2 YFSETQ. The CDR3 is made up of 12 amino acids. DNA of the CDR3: TGCGCCAGCAGCCGGGCGGGCGGGGAGCTGTTTTTT. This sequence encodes CASSRAGGELFF.

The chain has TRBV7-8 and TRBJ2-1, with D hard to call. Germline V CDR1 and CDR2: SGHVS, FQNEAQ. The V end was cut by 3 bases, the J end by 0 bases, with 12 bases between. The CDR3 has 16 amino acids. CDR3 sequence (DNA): TGTGCCAGCAGCTTCTTTAGTGGTAACTCCTACAATGAGCAGTTCTTC. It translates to CASSFFSGNSYNEQFF.

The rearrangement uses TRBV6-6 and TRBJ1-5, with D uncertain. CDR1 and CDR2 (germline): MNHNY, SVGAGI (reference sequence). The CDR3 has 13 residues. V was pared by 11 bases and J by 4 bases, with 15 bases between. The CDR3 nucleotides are TGTGCCGGGAATAGCGCCGTGAATCAGCCCCAGCATTTT. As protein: CAGNSAVNQPQHF.

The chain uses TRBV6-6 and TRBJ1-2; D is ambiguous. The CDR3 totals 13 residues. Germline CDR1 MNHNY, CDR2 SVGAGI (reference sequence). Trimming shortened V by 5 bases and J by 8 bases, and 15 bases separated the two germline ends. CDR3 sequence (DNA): TGTGCCAGCAGTCCGGTCGGGGAAGACGGCTACACCTTC. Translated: CASSPVGEDGYTF.

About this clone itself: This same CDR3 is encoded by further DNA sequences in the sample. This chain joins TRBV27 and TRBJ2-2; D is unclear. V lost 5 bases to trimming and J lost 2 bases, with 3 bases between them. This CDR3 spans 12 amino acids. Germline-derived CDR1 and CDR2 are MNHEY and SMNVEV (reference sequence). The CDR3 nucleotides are TGTGCCAGCAGTCCAAACACCGGGGAGCTGTTTTTT. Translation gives CASSPNTGELFF.

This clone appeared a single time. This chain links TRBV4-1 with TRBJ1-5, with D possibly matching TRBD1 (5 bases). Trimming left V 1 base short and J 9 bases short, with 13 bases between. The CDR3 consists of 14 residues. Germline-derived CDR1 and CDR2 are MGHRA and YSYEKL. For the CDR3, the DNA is TGCGCCAGCAGCCAAGTTTCGCTGGGGCTGCCCCAGCATTTT. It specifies CASSQVSLGLPQHF.